This TCR beta chain was sequenced during a study of identical twins. At least ten counts were recorded for this clonotype. Via MiXCR, TCRdb re-called the 5' RACE reads, giving one row per CDR3 protein. This sample yields 700,000 or so distinct CDR3 sequences, of which about 20% are seen a single time; approximately 4.3% belongs to the top ten. This sample also belongs to another study, concerning T cells expressing NK-cell markers.

The specimen was PBMCs. This clonotype was obtained from a woman in her late teens or twenties in good health.

The CDR3 sequence is CSANPMGDRDYEQYF. Written as DNA, the CDR3 is TGCAGTGCAAATCCCATGGGGGACAGGGACTACGAGCAGTACTTC. The J gene is TRBJ2-7, the V gene TRBV20-1; 9 bases line up with TRBD1. There are 15 residues in the CDR3. V lost 6 bases, J lost 3 bases, and 12 bases stayed unmatched. Germline CDR1 and CDR2: DFQATT and SNEGSKA (reference sequence).